Listed here are 22 T cell receptor beta chains from one sample, sequenced in a study of response to subunit inactivated influenza vaccine listed by TCRdb under 2018. This specimen's time point label, per the study, means: approximately 47 days after influenza vaccine administration. Receptor libraries were prepared by RT-PCR. Sequencing took place on an Illumina HiSeq 2500. In-frame beta chains were kept once TCRdb had trimmed the public reads at Q25 with fastp and called clones with MiXCR. Here each entry gathers all rows of one CDR3 protein and keeps the most common genes and DNA. Present in this sample are under 200,000 distinct CDR3 sequences, 9.5% to 13% of which were seen just once. The ten largest make up 9.5% to 15% of the sample. Sequenced material: non-naive T cells sorted from PBMCs, taken around seven weeks after vaccination. Sample cell subset or site, as interpreted from the label and publication: memory T cell fraction. The receptors here all came from a man aged 50 or older who received an inactivated influenza vaccine. Donor details come from another sample of the same person, matched by shared clones.

Regarding this clonotype: Since a much larger clone is just one base distant, this may be a read error. V is TRBV12-3 or TRBV12-4 and J is TRBJ2-2; 10 nucleotides line up with TRBD2. The CDR3 contains 15 residues. The CDR3 DNA reads TGTGTCAGCAGTTTTCGACTAGCGGGCGCCGGGGAGCTGTTTTTT. Its protein product is CVSSFRLAGAGELFF.

V gene TRBV4-3 combines with J gene TRBJ2-7; D gene uncertain. The CDR3 totals 15 residues. The V gene lost 3 bases and the J gene lost 0 bases, with 12 bases spanning the gap. Germline assignment: CDR1 LGHNA and CDR2 YSLEER. This chain's CDR3 is CASSQAWRSSYEQYF. The DNA of the CDR3 is TGCGCCAGCAGCCAGGCGTGGCGAAGCTCCTACGAGCAGTACTTC.

The rearrangement uses TRBV2 and TRBJ2-1, with TRBD2 as a possible D gene (7 bases). Germline V gene sequence: CDR1 SNHLY, CDR2 FYNNEI. The CDR3 is 14 amino acids. V shed 6 bases and J shed 2 bases, with 11 bases lying between them. For the CDR3, the DNA is TGTGCCAGCAGAAGGGGGGGGACCTACAATGAGCAGTTCTTC. Residues: CASRRGGTYNEQFF.

The chain employs TRBV5-1 and TRBJ2-7, with D perhaps being TRBD1 or TRBD2 (5 bases each). The V end was cut by 3 bases, the J end by 4 bases, with 11 bases between. The CDR3 runs 13 residues. Germline V gene data show CDR1 as SGHRS and CDR2 as YFSETQ. CDR3 sequence (DNA): TGCGCCAGCAGCTCGTGGGACGGTTACGAGCAGTACTTC. It translates to CASSSWDGYEQYF. The full variable domain, completed using reference TRBV5-1 and TRBJ2-7, is KAGVTQTPRYLIKTRGQQVTLSCSPISGHRSVSWYQQTPGQGLQFLFEYFSETQRNKGNFPGRFSGRQFSNSRSEMNVSTLELGDSALYLCASSSWDGYEQYFGPGTRLTVT.

The chain couples TRBV7-7 to TRBJ2-7, with 8 bases identical to TRBD1. Germline values: CDR1 SSHAT, CDR2 FNYEAQ (reference sequence). This CDR3 region has 15 residues. V gave up 1 base and J gave up 6 bases; unmatched junction bases: 8. CDR3 region: CASSLVPTGEPEQYF. Written as DNA, the CDR3 is TGTGCCAGCAGCTTAGTTCCGACAGGGGAACCCGAGCAGTACTTC.

This clonotype was counted a few times. The chain uses TRBV5-1 and TRBJ2-7, with D perhaps matching TRBD1 (7 bases). Germline V gene lookup returns CDR1 SGHRS and CDR2 YFSETQ. V lost 4 bases to trimming and J lost 1 base, with 18 bases between them. The CDR3 length is 16 residues. The CDR3 reads CASSGLGGRGSYEQYF. The CDR3 coding sequence is TGCGCCAGCAGCGGCCTGGGGGGCAGGGGGTCCTACGAGCAGTACTTC.

This clonotype has a count of ten or more. The gene calls are TRBV20-1 and TRBJ2-5; D is perhaps TRBD2 (6 bases). Trimming removed 3 bases from V and 3 bases from J, with 14 bases in between. The CDR3 runs to 14 residues. In germline, CDR1 is DFQATT, CDR2 SNEGSKA (reference sequence). CDR3 sequence reads: CSASAGPSEETQYF. CDR3 nucleotide sequence: TGCAGTGCTAGCGCCGGTCCTAGCGAAGAGACCCAGTACTTC.

This CDR3 is CSAWWQDDTQYF. The CDR3 DNA sequence: TGCAGTGCTTGGTGGCAGGACGATACGCAGTATTTT. The chain uses TRBV20-1 and TRBJ2-3; D gene uncertain. The CDR3 runs to 12 residues. Germline lookup yields CDR1 DFQATT and CDR2 SNEGSKA (reference sequence). V dropped 5 bases and J dropped 6 bases, with 12 bases sitting between them.

The V and J genes are TRBV20-1 and TRBJ1-2, with 8 bases identical to TRBD1. The CDR3 has 12 residues. J lost 8 bases, V lost 5 bases, and 7 bases had no gene match. Germline CDR1 and CDR2: DFQATT and SNEGSKA (reference sequence). This chain's CDR3 is CSAPQGALGYTF. The CDR3 DNA is TGCAGTGCTCCCCAGGGGGCTTTAGGCTACACCTTC.

V is TRBV2 and J is TRBJ2-5, with TRBD1 matching over 8 bases. The CDR3 is 15 residues long. The ends lost 5 bases at V and 4 bases at J; junction bases unmatched: 9. Germline CDR1 reads SNHLY; CDR2 reads FYNNEI. The CDR3 nucleotides read TGTGCCAGCAGTACACAGGGGCAGGGGGCAGAGACCCAGTACTTC. It translates to CASSTQGQGAETQYF.

The chain couples TRBV6-2 or TRBV6-3 to TRBJ1-2, with D unresolved. Deletions cut 3 bases from V and 7 bases from J, with 9 bases between. From germline, CDR1 is MNHEY and CDR2 SVGEGT. The CDR3 is 12 amino acids. The CDR3: CASSYSTSGYTF. CDR3 nucleotide sequence: TGTGCCAGCAGTTATTCAACCTCTGGCTACACCTTC.

The chain links TRBV4-3 to TRBJ1-5, with 8 bases matching TRBD1. Germline loops: CDR1 LGHNA, CDR2 YSLEER. V lost 3 bases to trimming and J lost 3 bases; unmatched junction nucleotides: 10. The CDR3 is made up of 17 amino acids. CDR3 coding DNA: TGCGCCAGCAGCCAGGACCGGACAGGGCATTCCAATCAGCCCCAGCATTTT. Amino acids: CASSQDRTGHSNQPQHF.

As regards this clonotype: A read error may explain this, as a much larger clone is one base away. This chain links TRBV11-2 with TRBJ2-7; possible D gene TRBD2, 6 bases. The germline V gene has CDR1 SGHAT and CDR2 FQNNGV. The CDR3 length is 16 residues. V was trimmed by 6 bases and J by 0 bases, leaving 18 bases between them. The CDR3 region has the DNA TGTGCCAGCAGATTAAGGGGACTCCTCCTCTCCTACGAGCAGTACTTC. This gives the protein CASRLRGLLLSYEQYF.

In this sample, this clonotype turned up a few times. V usage is TRBV20-1 and J usage is TRBJ2-2; D perhaps matches TRBD1 (6 bases). The V gene lost 0 bases and the J gene lost 4 bases, with 9 bases spanning the gap. The germline V gene encodes CDR1 DFQATT and CDR2 SNEGSKA (reference sequence). CDR3 length: 14 amino acids. The CDR3 DNA follows: TGCAGTGCTAGAGAGGGGGCGGCCACCGGGGAGCTGTTTTTT. Translated: CSAREGAATGELFF.

This clonotype was recorded at least ten times. The J gene is TRBJ1-1, the V gene TRBV24-1; 7 positions agree with TRBD1. Germline V gene sequence: CDR1 KGHDR, CDR2 SFDVKD. The CDR3 runs to 11 residues. J gave up 7 bases and V 10 bases, and 5 bases lay outside the gene matches. The CDR3 bases are TGTGCCACAGGGACAGAAGGTGAAGCTTTCTTT. This codes for CATGTEGEAFF.

This chain uses TRBV2 with TRBJ1-5; TRBD1 might be the D (5 bases). This CDR3 region has 15 residues. V shed 6 bases and J shed 4 bases, with 16 bases lying between them. Per germline, CDR1 SNHLY and CDR2 FYNNEI. The DNA for the CDR3 is TGTGCCAGCAGCCGGGACGGAGTATTTAATCAGCCCCAGCATTTT. Translating gives CASSRDGVFNQPQHF.

This clonotype was detected only a few times. V usage is TRBV19 and J usage is TRBJ2-7; a weak D match, TRBD1 (6 bases). V gave up 2 bases and J gave up 6 bases, with 20 bases separating them. Germline V lookup: CDR1 LNHDA, CDR2 SQIVND (reference sequence). CDR3 size: 16 residues. The CDR3 region is CASSIFYGTRGGEQYF. The CDR3 nucleotides read TGTGCCAGTAGTATATTCTACGGGACAAGGGGCGGCGAGCAGTACTTC.

This clonotype showed up just a few times. V is TRBV11-1 and J is TRBJ2-3, with TRBD2 identical over 8 bases. The V and J ends lost 0 bases and 0 bases, in that order; junction bases with no gene match: 8. Germline V lookup: CDR1 SGHAT, CDR2 FQDESV (reference sequence). The CDR3 totals 18 residues. CDR3 in DNA: TGTGCCAGCAGCTTAGCGGAGACTAGCGCTCCCAGCACAGATACGCAGTATTTT. Its protein is CASSLAETSAPSTDTQYF. Supplemented by reference TRBV11-1 and TRBJ2-3, the full variable domain reads EAEVAQSPRYKITEKSQAVAFWCDPISGHATLYWYRQILGQGPELLVQFQDESVVDDSQLPKDRFSAERLKGVDSTLKIQPAELGDSAMYLCASSLAETSAPSTDTQYFGPGTRLTVL.

V and J are TRBV6-1 and TRBJ1-6; D is unclear. Per germline, CDR1 MNHNS and CDR2 SASEGT. The CDR3 runs to 13 residues. The germline V and J ends were trimmed by 6 bases and 8 bases, with 11 bases remaining between them. The DNA for the CDR3 is TGTGCCAGCAGCCAAGGGTTGTATTCACCCCTCCACTTT. Amino acid sequence: CASSQGLYSPLHF.

This clonotype was observed at least ten times. The chain employs TRBV24-1 and TRBJ2-3; no reliable D call. CDR3 length: 16 residues. Trimming left V 4 bases short and J 3 bases short, with 16 bases between. Germline-derived CDR1 and CDR2 are KGHDR and SFDVKD. CDR3 DNA sequence: TGTGCCACCAGTGAATCAGCCGAAGCATGGACAGATACGCAGTATTTT. It yields the protein CATSESAEAWTDTQYF.

This clonotype was counted many times. The chain links TRBV20-1 to TRBJ2-1; TRBD1 might be the D (5 bases). Deletions cut 1 base from V and 4 bases from J, with 11 bases between. The germline V gene encodes CDR1 DFQATT and CDR2 SNEGSKA (reference sequence). The CDR3 consists of 14 residues. The CDR3 DNA follows: TGCAGTGCTAGAGTAAGGGGCAAGTACAATGAGCAGTTCTTC. Translated, it gives CSARVRGKYNEQFF.

Only a few counts were recorded for this clonotype. The CDR3 spells CASSQGDREIDEQYF. DNA of the CDR3: TGCGCCAGCAGCCAAGGGGACAGGGAGATCGACGAGCAGTACTTC. The chain is built from TRBV4-3 and TRBJ2-7; 9 nucleotides align to TRBD1. CDR1 is LGHNA, CDR2 YSLEER, per germline. This CDR3 region has 15 residues. J gave up 5 bases and V 1 base, and 6 bases lay outside the gene matches.